The present T cell receptor (beta chain) was sequenced within a study of T cells in Graves' hyperthyroidism and ophthalmopathy. In this sample, this clonotype turned up many times. From germline, CDR1 is DFQATT and CDR2 SNEGSKA (reference sequence). This CDR3 region has 15 residues. V shed 5 bases and J shed 0 bases, with 15 bases lying between them. Amplified TCR beta CDR3 regions came from RNA transcripts. The HTBI set primed first-round TCR CDR3 RT-PCR. Each CDR3 protein gets one entry after TCRdb re-called the multiplex PCR reads with MiXCR. Of about 400,000 distinct CDR3 sequences in the sample, roughly 14% were seen once. Active moderate-to-severe ophthalmopathy, Clinical Activity Score at least 3, NOSPECS at least 4, under 3 months' duration.

This chain uses TRBV20-1 with TRBJ2-3; no reliable D call. The source material was blood. The sequence came from a woman in her 30s with Graves' ophthalmopathy. The CDR3 protein is CSASSREASTDTQYF. The CDR3 nucleotides read TGCAGTGCTTCTTCACGTGAAGCTAGCACAGATACGCAGTATTTT.